These T cell receptor beta chains were read from a single sample in a study of patients and donors after allogeneic stem cell transplantation. TCRdb re-analysed the RT-PCR reads in MiXCR, keeping a single row per CDR3 protein. The data show about a million distinct CDR3 sequences, with approximately 18% seen just once and 5% to 6.5% held by the top ten. Sequencing used blood, either unsorted or a sorted T cell fraction (not recorded which). The receptors were gathered from a human donor who was either an allogeneic HSCT recipient or a stem cell or donor lymphocyte infusion donor (not recorded which). It is not recorded whose cells these are; they may come from a transplant donor. The CDR3 runs from the conserved cysteine through the conserved F or W. D genes are given only for firm matches. Rows give clone size only sometimes, using once, few, many, or a class for an expanded clone.

d_gene	v_gene	abundance	j_gene	CDR3aa	CDR3nt
-	TRBV7-9	-	TRBJ2-1	CASSRPEGGHNEQFF	TGTGCCAGCAGCCGACCGGAGGGAGGACATAATGAGCAGTTCTTC
-	TRBV5-1	many	TRBJ2-7	CASSLVLTYEQYF	TGCGCCAGCAGCTTGGTCCTTACCTACGAGCAGTACTTC
-	TRBV9	few	TRBJ2-7	CASSVGSEQYF	TGTGCCAGCAGCGTAGGTAGCGAGCAGTACTTC
TRBD1	TRBV2	few	TRBJ2-5	CASSAEGQGPETQYF	TGTGCCAGCAGTGCTGAAGGACAGGGGCCAGAGACCCAGTACTTC
-	TRBV12-3/TRBV12-4	few	TRBJ2-1	CASSLGFLGNEQFF	TGTGCCAGCAGTCTGGGATTTTTGGGCAATGAGCAGTTCTTC
TRBD1	TRBV27	once	TRBJ1-1	CASSPTKQGSTEAFF	TGTGCCAGCAGTCCCACAAAACAGGGGAGCACTGAAGCTTTCTTT
TRBD1	TRBV2	few	TRBJ1-5	CASSGQGEDQPQHF	TGTGCCAGCAGTGGACAGGGAGAGGATCAGCCCCAGCATTTT
TRBD2	TRBV5-1	-	TRBJ2-1	CASSLAFTTAGGEFF	TGCGCCAGCAGCTTGGCCTTTACCACAGCGGGAGGGGAGTTCTTC
-	TRBV7-9	-	TRBJ2-7	CASSLGFSEGYF	TGTGCCAGCAGCTTAGGTTTCTCTGAAGGGTACTTC
TRBD2	TRBV7-6	many	TRBJ2-4	CASSLGREGQSKNIQYF	TGTGCCAGCAGCTTAGGGCGGGAGGGCCAATCCAAAAACATTCAGTACTTC
TRBD2	TRBV5-1	many	TRBJ2-7	CASSPAGGGPYEQYF	TGCGCCAGCAGCCCCGCGGGGGGGGGCCCCTACGAGCAGTACTTC
TRBD1	TRBV28	-	TRBJ1-2	CASSPLGAGGTNNYGYTF	TGTGCCAGCAGTCCCCTGGGGGCAGGGGGCACCAATAACTATGGCTACACCTTC
-	TRBV18	few	TRBJ1-5	CASSRGGQQGNQPQHF	TGTGCCAGCTCACGAGGCGGGCAACAGGGCAATCAGCCCCAGCATTTT
TRBD2	TRBV5-1	-	TRBJ2-3	CASSPTSGTSGWQYF	TGCGCCAGCAGCCCCACCTCCGGGACTAGCGGTTGGCAGTATTTT
-	TRBV19	few	TRBJ1-6	CASTGFGNSPLHF	TGTGCCAGTACGGGATTCGGAAATTCACCCCTCCACTTT
-	TRBV7-2	once	TRBJ2-7	CASSLDPNPRGQYF	TGTGCCAGCAGCTTAGATCCCAACCCTCGAGGGCAGTACTTC
-	TRBV15	few	TRBJ2-7	CATSPRVAGDSEQYF	TGTGCCACCAGCCCCCGGGTCGCAGGGGATTCCGAGCAGTACTTC
-	TRBV11-2	many	TRBJ1-3	CASSLKNRGTGNSGNTIYF	TGTGCCAGCAGCTTAAAGAATCGGGGGACGGGCAACTCTGGAAACACCATATATTTT
-	TRBV10-2	-	TRBJ2-7	CASTAGISYEQYF	TGCGCCAGCACGGCGGGGATCTCCTACGAGCAGTACTTC
-	TRBV4-1	many	TRBJ2-7	CASSQVLSYEQYF	TGCGCCAGCAGCCAGGTCCTCTCCTACGAGCAGTACTTC
-	TRBV5-1	few	TRBJ2-4	CASSRSSPARTIDIQYF	TGCGCCAGCAGCCGTTCCTCGCCGGCCCGAACGATAGACATTCAGTACTTC
TRBD1	TRBV18	-	TRBJ2-7	CASSPRDRTSYEQYF	TGTGCCAGCTCACCCCGGGACAGGACGTCCTACGAGCAGTACTTC
TRBD2	TRBV24-1	few	TRBJ2-5	CATSDFRGLAGVETQYF	TGTGCCACCAGTGATTTTAGGGGACTAGCGGGAGTAGAGACCCAGTACTTC
TRBD2	TRBV5-1	many	TRBJ2-1	CASSFLAGNRDEQFF	TGCGCCAGCAGCTTTCTAGCGGGAAATCGCGATGAGCAGTTCTTC
-	TRBV24-1	-	TRBJ2-7	CATSDFGGYEQYF	TGTGCCACCAGTGATTTTGGGGGTTACGAGCAGTACTTC
-	TRBV5-1	few	TRBJ2-7	CASSYQGEQYF	TGCGCCAGCTCATACCAGGGGGAGCAGTACTTC
-	TRBV6-1	few	TRBJ2-3	CANSRTFSDTQYF	TGTGCCAACAGCAGGACGTTTTCAGATACGCAGTATTTT
TRBD1	TRBV2	-	TRBJ2-2	CASSETPDRSLANTGELFF	TGTGCCAGCAGTGAAACCCCGGACAGGTCATTAGCGAACACCGGGGAGCTGTTTTTT
TRBD2	TRBV6-4	few	TRBJ2-3	CASSDGAGATDTQYF	TGTGCCAGCAGTGACGGGGCGGGAGCCACAGATACGCAGTATTTT
TRBD2	TRBV20-1	-	TRBJ2-7	CSAGGLAGVSGEQYF	TGCAGTGCTGGGGGACTAGCGGGAGTCTCGGGCGAGCAGTACTTC
-	TRBV4-3	-	TRBJ2-4	CASSQDLRGSWDIQYF	TGCGCCAGCAGCCAAGATTTAAGGGGCTCTTGGGACATTCAGTACTTC
-	TRBV5-1	few	TRBJ1-2	CASSFQGVDGYTF	TGCGCCAGCAGCTTCCAGGGAGTCGATGGCTACACCTTC
TRBD1	TRBV2	-	TRBJ2-7	CASSGTGASKPYEQYF	TGTGCCAGCAGTGGGACAGGGGCTTCGAAGCCCTACGAGCAGTACTTC
-	TRBV9	-	TRBJ2-5	CASSVGGRLETQYF	TGTGCCAGCAGCGTAGGGGGGCGGCTGGAGACCCAGTACTTC
-	TRBV11-2	few	TRBJ1-1	CASSSIRAGLTGNTEAFF	TGTGCCAGCAGTTCGATTCGGGCAGGCCTGACGGGGAACACTGAAGCTTTCTTT
-	TRBV10-3	-	TRBJ1-2	CAISGQVGQQLGYTF	TGTGCCATCAGTGGACAAGTGGGGCAACAGTTGGGCTACACCTTC
-	TRBV12-3/TRBV12-4	-	TRBJ1-1	CASSPRESKEAFF	TGTGCCAGCAGTCCCCGGGAAAGTAAGGAAGCTTTCTTT
TRBD1	TRBV18	few	TRBJ2-7	CASSQIQGHEQYF	TGTGCCAGCTCCCAAATACAGGGGCACGAGCAGTACTTC
-	TRBV6-5	few	TRBJ2-3	CASSYTKPLGMDTQYF	TGTGCCAGCAGTTACACCAAACCACTAGGCATGGATACGCAGTATTTT
-	TRBV5-1	-	TRBJ2-1	CASSLDRDIGALLRNEQFF	TGCGCCAGCAGCTTGGACCGGGACATCGGGGCTCTACTACGCAATGAGCAGTTCTTC
TRBD2	TRBV12-3/TRBV12-4	-	TRBJ2-1	CASSLLIAGDVEQFF	TGTGCCAGCAGTTTGCTTATAGCGGGGGATGTTGAGCAGTTCTTC
-	TRBV20-1	few	TRBJ2-3	CSASGRGPDTQYF	TGCAGTGCTAGTGGGCGGGGCCCAGATACGCAGTATTTT
-	TRBV12-3/TRBV12-4	few	TRBJ2-3	CASVYGSVTDTQYF	TGTGCCAGCGTCTACGGGTCGGTCACAGATACGCAGTATTTT
TRBD2	TRBV29-1	few	TRBJ2-7	CSVALRLAGYEQYF	TGCAGCGTTGCTTTGAGACTAGCGGGCTACGAGCAGTACTTC